This is a list of T cell receptor beta chains from one sample in a study of T cells of healthy individuals. TCRdb reprocessed the 5' RACE reads with MiXCR, giving one entry per CDR3 protein. This table has about 100,000 distinct CDR3 sequences, 15% to 20% appearing once. The origin of the receptors is a human donor in good health. Each CDR3 is given with its conserved first and last residue. D genes are given only for firm matches. Part of the rows lack a size; the others show once, few, many or a class for expanded clones.

>TRBV12-5|18|NA|TRBD2|TRBJ2-7
CASGLTGTSGDLRTEQYF
TGTGCTAGTGGTTTGACCGGGACTAGCGGGGATCTGAGAACCGAGCAGTACTTC
>TRBV23-1|15|many|NA|TRBJ1-5
CASSQSQQSNQPQHF
TGCGCCAGCAGTCAATCACAACAGAGCAATCAGCCCCAGCATTTT
>TRBV28|12|few|NA|TRBJ2-5
CASSFPQQTQYF
TGTGCCAGCAGTTTCCCCCAGCAGACCCAGTACTTC
>TRBV20-1|15|NA|TRBD2|TRBJ2-7
CSAGLAGGRSYEQYF
TGCAGTGCTGGTCTAGCGGGGGGGCGGTCCTACGAGCAGTACTTC
>TRBV7-8|15|many|NA|TRBJ1-2
CASSPFGGPIDGYTF
TGTGCCAGCAGCCCTTTTGGGGGTCCCATCGATGGCTACACCTTC
>TRBV18|13|few|NA|TRBJ1-1
CASSPEGGIEAFF
TGTGCCAGCTCACCCGAGGGGGGGATTGAAGCTTTCTTT
>TRBV20-1|14|many|TRBD1|TRBJ1-2
CSADIRGSSYGYTF
TGCAGTGCTGACATCAGGGGGAGCAGCTATGGCTACACCTTC
>TRBV28|14|NA|NA|TRBJ1-5
CASSSLGGNQPQHF
TGTGCCAGCAGTAGTCTCGGGGGCAATCAGCCCCAGCATTTT
>TRBV19|16|NA|NA|TRBJ1-5
CASSIGGAPSNQPQHF
TGTGCCAGTAGTATAGGTGGGGCGCCGAGCAATCAGCCCCAGCATTTT
>TRBV12-3/TRBV12-4|15|many|NA|TRBJ2-5
CASSLRAASAETQYF
TGTGCCAGCAGTTTAAGGGCAGCCTCGGCTGAGACCCAGTACTTC
>TRBV20-1|15|NA|NA|TRBJ2-1
CSAGSALGSYNEQFF
TGCAGTGCTGGCTCGGCCCTTGGCTCCTACAATGAGCAGTTCTTC
>TRBV12-3/TRBV12-4|12|many|NA|TRBJ2-1
CASSLGGNEQFF
TGTGCCAGCAGTTTAGGAGGGAATGAGCAGTTCTTC
>TRBV6-5|14|many|TRBD1|TRBJ1-1
CASSPGTGGTEAFF
TGTGCCAGCAGTCCCGGGACAGGTGGGACTGAAGCTTTCTTT
>TRBV7-9|16|many|TRBD2|TRBJ2-2
CASSLASGGITGELFF
TGTGCCAGCAGCTTAGCCAGCGGGGGGATCACCGGGGAGCTGTTTTTT
>TRBV18|13|many|NA|TRBJ2-7
CASSPRADYEQYF
TGTGCCAGCTCACCACGGGCAGACTACGAGCAGTACTTC
>TRBV10-3|13|NA|TRBD2|TRBJ2-7
CATRPGGTYEQYF
TGTGCCACACGGCCGGGAGGTACCTACGAGCAGTACTTC
>TRBV6-2/TRBV6-3|15|NA|TRBD2|TRBJ2-1
CASSSRLAGNNEQFF
TGTGCCAGCAGTTCCCGACTAGCGGGAAACAATGAGCAGTTCTTC
>TRBV20-1|12|NA|TRBD1|TRBJ1-5
CSAQGVNQPQHF
TGCAGTGCTCAGGGGGTCAATCAGCCCCAGCATTTT
>TRBV20-1|13|few|TRBD1|TRBJ2-7
CSALGQGDYEQYF
TGCAGTGCTCTTGGACAGGGTGACTACGAGCAGTACTTC